The 23 T cell receptor beta chains below come from one sample, sequenced in a study of neurological immune-mediated disorders. TCRdb re-called the 5' RACE reads through MiXCR, storing one row per CDR3 protein. Counted here are just under 45,000 distinct CDR3 sequences, more than 9.5% occurring once; the ten biggest clones make up about 1.3%. Sequenced sample: PBMCs. The receptors were sampled from a female donor in good health.

There are many counts of this clonotype. The chain couples TRBV5-5 to TRBJ2-1, with 8 bases aligning to TRBD2. The CDR3 length is 17 residues. Looked up from germline, CDR1 is SGHKS and CDR2 is YYEKEE (reference sequence). After removal of 3 bases from V and 9 bases from J, the junction contained 17 bases not matched to a gene. The DNA for the CDR3 is TGTGCCAGCAGCTCATTTAAAACTAGCGGCCTGGACACTGAGCAGTTCTTC. Residues: CASSSFKTSGLDTEQFF.

The chain employs TRBV27 and TRBJ1-5; D gene unclear. The CDR3 is 20 residues long. From germline, CDR1 is MNHEY and CDR2 SMNVEV (reference sequence). V was clipped by 4 bases and J by 0 bases, with 25 bases between them. The CDR3 is CASSYTPPTGLLVSNQPQHF. The CDR3 DNA reads as TGTGCCAGCAGTTACACCCCCCCGACCGGACTCCTCGTTAGCAATCAGCCCCAGCATTTT.

This clonotype was seen only a few times. The chain employs TRBV12-3 or TRBV12-4 and TRBJ2-1; TRBD2 agrees at 12 bases. V gave up 5 bases and J gave up 8 bases; unmatched junction bases: 7. There are 15 residues in the CDR3. DNA for the CDR3: TGTGCCAGCAGTGGGAGGGCTAGCGGGAGGGATGAGCAGTTCTTC. Amino acid sequence: CASSGRASGRDEQFF.

The chain uses TRBV5-1 and TRBJ2-5, with D perhaps matching TRBD2 (5 bases). Trimming cost V 7 bases and J 1 base, with 14 bases left between them. The CDR3 loop spans 14 amino acids. Germline V CDR1 and CDR2: SGHRS, YFSETQ. CDR3 sequence reads: CASSTGLLQETQYF. In nucleotides, the CDR3 is TGCGCCAGCTCCACTGGACTGCTCCAAGAGACCCAGTACTTC.

Sample share makes this clonotype medium-sized (0.01 to 0.1%). The chain combines TRBV5-1 with TRBJ2-7; D possibly corresponds to TRBD2 (6 bases). CDR3 length: 13 residues. Trimming took 4 bases from V and 4 from J, leaving 12 bases between them. Per the germline V gene, CDR1 is SGHRS and CDR2 is YFSETQ. CDR3 nucleotide sequence: TGCGCCAGCAGCGGCGGGGCCGGTTACGAGCAGTACTTC. Encoded protein: CASSGGAGYEQYF.

There are many counts of this clonotype. This chain uses TRBV3-1 with TRBJ2-6; D is undetermined. This CDR3 spans 17 amino acids. V shed 0 bases and J shed 1 base, with 10 bases lying between them. Germline assignment: CDR1 LGHDT and CDR2 YNNKEL (reference sequence). The CDR3 loop is CASSQEKPVSGANVLTF. DNA of the CDR3: TGTGCCAGCAGCCAAGAGAAGCCCGTATCTGGGGCCAACGTCCTGACTTTC. Using reference TRBV3-1 and TRBJ2-6 for the parts outside the CDR3, the full variable domain is DTAVSQTPKYLVTQMGNDKSIKCEQNLGHDTMYWYKQDSKKFLKIMFSYNNKELIINETVPNRFSPKSPDKAHLNLHINSLELGDSAVYFCASSQEKPVSGANVLTFGAGSRLTVL.

This clonotype was seen at least ten times. This chain uses TRBV5-1 with TRBJ2-3; D not resolved. V lost 4 bases to trimming and J lost 3 bases, with 9 bases between them. The CDR3 is 13 amino acids. Germline CDR1 is SGHRS and CDR2 is YFSETQ. The DNA for the CDR3 is TGCGCCAGCAGCCCCCCAGTGACAGATACGCAGTATTTT. Its translation: CASSPPVTDTQYF.

This clonotype was seen ten or more times. The V gene is TRBV10-3, the J gene TRBJ2-7; 9 nucleotides line up with TRBD1. The junction had 7 bases not matched to a gene; V was cut back by 5 bases and J by 5 bases. Germline CDR1 ENHRY, CDR2 SYGVKD. The CDR3 sequence is 14 residues long. CDR3 region: CAISSGTGLHEQYF. The CDR3 DNA sequence: TGTGCCATCAGTTCCGGGACAGGGCTCCACGAGCAGTACTTC.

Ten or more counts support this clonotype. The chain recombines TRBV5-1 with TRBJ1-5, with TRBD1 matching over 7 bases. J lost 6 bases, V lost 4 bases, and 10 bases had no gene match. The V gene's germline CDR1 is SGHRS and CDR2 YFSETQ. This CDR3 comprises 15 residues. In DNA, the CDR3 is TGCGCCAGCAGCACGGAGGGGGCATCGGGTCAGCCCCAGCATTTT. Translation gives CASSTEGASGQPQHF. Variable domain in full (rest from reference TRBV5-1 and TRBJ1-5): KAGVTQTPRYLIKTRGQQVTLSCSPISGHRSVSWYQQTPGQGLQFLFEYFSETQRNKGNFPGRFSGRQFSNSRSEMNVSTLELGDSALYLCASSTEGASGQPQHFGDGTRLSIL.

This clonotype came up many times. This rearrangement joins TRBV6-6 to TRBJ1-1, with unresolved D. Trimming stripped 8 bases from V and 0 bases from J, with 7 bases between. CDR3 size: 12 residues. Per the germline V gene, CDR1 is MNHNY and CDR2 is SVGAGI (reference sequence). CDR3 nucleotide sequence: TGTGCCAGCGTAGGGATGAACACTGAAGCTTTCTTT. Amino acids: CASVGMNTEAFF.

This clonotype has ten or more counts. The chain recombines TRBV6-5 with TRBJ2-5, with D possibly being TRBD1 (7 bases). Deletions cut 4 bases from V and 5 bases from J, with 11 bases between. The CDR3 has 13 amino acids. The germline V gene has CDR1 MNHEY and CDR2 SVGAGI. CDR3 protein: CASSLEGAETQYF. CDR3 DNA: TGTGCCAGCAGTTTGGAGGGGGCGGAGACCCAGTACTTC.

This clonotype was seen at least ten times. This chain connects TRBV5-1 to TRBJ1-1, with TRBD1 as a possible D gene (5 bases). There are 14 residues in the CDR3. Germline CDR1 reads SGHRS; CDR2 reads YFSETQ. V was trimmed by 1 base and J by 1 base, leaving 8 bases between them. CDR3 in amino acids: CASSLTGTNTEAFF. CDR3 DNA: TGCGCCAGCAGCTTGACAGGAACGAACACTGAAGCTTTCTTT.

This clonotype was seen ten or more times. This chain links TRBV18 with TRBJ2-7, with 9 nucleotides matching TRBD1. Germline values: CDR1 KGHSH, CDR2 LQKENI. This CDR3 has 14 residues. V trimming: 5 bases; J trimming: 2 bases; junction bases outside the gene matches: 4. CDR3: CASSSGQGTYEQYF. The DNA of the CDR3 is TGTGCCAGCTCATCGGGACAGGGCACCTACGAGCAGTACTTC.

This clonotype has a count of ten or more. The chain has TRBV20-1 and TRBJ1-3, with D hard to call. Germline assignment: CDR1 DFQATT and CDR2 SNEGSKA (reference sequence). V was trimmed by 3 bases and J by 1 base, leaving 7 bases between them. The CDR3 length is 13 residues. CDR3 DNA sequence: TGCAGTGCTAGCGACGGATCTGGAAACACCATATATTTT. Translating it yields CSASDGSGNTIYF.

This clonotype occurred many times. V is TRBV5-1 and J is TRBJ1-2; 12 bases agree with TRBD1. Trimming at V came to 4 bases and at J to 7 bases, leaving 11 bases not matched to a gene. The CDR3 consists of 16 residues. Germline assignment: CDR1 SGHRS and CDR2 YFSETQ. CDR3: CASSPGGTGGIGGYTF. CDR3 DNA: TGCGCCAGCAGCCCTGGAGGGACAGGGGGCATTGGTGGCTACACCTTC.

This clonotype was found many times. This chain joins TRBV10-3 and TRBJ2-5; 7 bases map to TRBD1. Germline CDR1 is ENHRY and CDR2 is SYGVKD. The CDR3 is 12 amino acids. V trimming: 10 bases; J trimming: 2 bases; junction bases outside the gene matches: 4. DNA of the CDR3: TGTGCCACTTTGGACAGGCAAGAGACCCAGTACTTC. Translating gives CATLDRQETQYF.

This clonotype was detected once. Being one base from a much bigger clone, this may be a read error. This rearrangement joins TRBV5-6 to TRBJ1-1, with D hard to call. CDR1 and CDR2 from the germline V gene are SGHDT and YYEEEE. This CDR3 region has 12 residues. CDR3 sequence: CASSFRPTEALF. The CDR3, as DNA: TGTGCCAGCAGCTTCAGACCTACTGAAGCTCTCTTT.

This clonotype was picked up many times. The genes are TRBV5-1 and TRBJ1-4, with D uncertain. This CDR3 region has 14 residues. The germline CDR1 and CDR2 sequences are SGHRS and YFSETQ. Trimming left V 5 bases short and J 4 bases short, with 12 bases between. Here the CDR3 DNA reads TGCGCCAGCAGTACAGACGGAAATAATGAAAAACTGTTTTTT. Its protein product is CASSTDGNNEKLFF.

Regarding this clonotype: This may stem from a read error, because a much larger clone lies one nucleotide away. This chain uses TRBV7-9 with TRBJ1-1; tentatively, D is TRBD1 (5 bases). This CDR3 spans 12 amino acids. Germline values: CDR1 SEHNR, CDR2 FQNEAQ (reference sequence). CDR3 sequence (DNA): TGTGCCAGCAGTCGCCGGGACGGTGAAGCTCTCTTT. It specifies CASSRRDGEALF.

The rearrangement joins TRBV9 to TRBJ2-3; D assignment may be TRBD1 or TRBD2 (5 bases each). Trimming stripped 0 bases from V and 13 bases from J, with 24 bases between. CDR3 length: 16 amino acids. Germline V gene data show CDR1 as SGDLS and CDR2 as YYNGEE. This CDR3 reads CASSVEGSSTLDKKYF. In DNA form, the CDR3 reads TGTGCCAGCAGCGTAGAGGGGAGCTCGACCCTCGATAAGAAGTATTTT. Full variable domain (remainder filled in from reference TRBV9 and TRBJ2-3): DSGVTQTPKHLITATGQRVTLRCSPRSGDLSVYWYQQSLDQGLQFLIQYYNGEERAKGNILERFSAQQFPDLHSELNLSSLELGDSALYFCASSVEGSSTLDKKYFGPGTRLTVL.

This clonotype was seen at least ten times. The chain combines TRBV5-5 with TRBJ2-7; D not resolved. This CDR3 is 13 amino acids long. The V gene lost 2 bases and the J gene lost 6 bases, with 12 bases spanning the gap. Germline CDR1 SGHKS, CDR2 YYEKEE (reference sequence). CDR3 sequence (DNA): TGTGCCAGCAGCTTTACAGCCCCTAGCGAGCAGTACTTC. It specifies CASSFTAPSEQYF.

This clonotype was picked up many times. V is TRBV9 and J is TRBJ2-3; D unresolved. CDR1 is SGDLS, CDR2 YYNGEE, per germline. Trimming pared 4 bases from V and 0 bases from J, leaving 9 bases between. This CDR3 comprises 14 residues. The CDR3 DNA follows: TGTGCCAGCAGCTCTCTAATTAGCACAGATACGCAGTATTTT. It specifies CASSSLISTDTQYF.

The table lists this clonotype with many counts. This sequence joins TRBV6-5 and TRBJ2-7; the D gene is possibly TRBD1 (6 bases). Per the germline V gene, CDR1 is MNHEY and CDR2 is SVGAGI. The length of the CDR3 is 13 residues. The V end lost 6 bases, the J end lost 6 bases, and 15 bases lay between the germline ends. The CDR3 DNA reads TGTGCCAGCAGAAAGCCGGGACAACGCGAGCAGTACTTC. Translation: CASRKPGQREQYF.